The clone carrying this T cell receptor beta chain is a singleton in its sample. Its specificity is unknown. The sample belongs to a study of T cell responses to AZD1222 COVID-19 vaccine. General study results and limits: Along spike, vaccine-associated CD4 TCRs were found throughout, with dominance at 160-218 and 743-854.

TCRdb keeps only in-frame clones here, not all; method: immunoSEQ multiplex PCR. Of roughly 130,000 clones listed, more than 70% are singletons. V shed 5 bases and J 0 bases; nucleotides not matched to a gene: 17. Germline assignment: CDR1 MNHNY and CDR2 SVGAGI (reference sequence). The CDR3 covers 21 residues. Material: peripheral blood, obtained on day 0 of AZD1222 vaccination. V is TRBV6-6 and J is TRBJ2-4; 12 bases map to TRBD2. The TCR originated in an adult in good health. CDR3 sequence reads: CASSPRPSGRASSLAKNIQYF. The CDR3 DNA reads TGTGCCAGCAGTCCTCGTCCTAGCGGGAGGGCCTCCTCACTAGCCAAAAACATTCAGTACTTC.